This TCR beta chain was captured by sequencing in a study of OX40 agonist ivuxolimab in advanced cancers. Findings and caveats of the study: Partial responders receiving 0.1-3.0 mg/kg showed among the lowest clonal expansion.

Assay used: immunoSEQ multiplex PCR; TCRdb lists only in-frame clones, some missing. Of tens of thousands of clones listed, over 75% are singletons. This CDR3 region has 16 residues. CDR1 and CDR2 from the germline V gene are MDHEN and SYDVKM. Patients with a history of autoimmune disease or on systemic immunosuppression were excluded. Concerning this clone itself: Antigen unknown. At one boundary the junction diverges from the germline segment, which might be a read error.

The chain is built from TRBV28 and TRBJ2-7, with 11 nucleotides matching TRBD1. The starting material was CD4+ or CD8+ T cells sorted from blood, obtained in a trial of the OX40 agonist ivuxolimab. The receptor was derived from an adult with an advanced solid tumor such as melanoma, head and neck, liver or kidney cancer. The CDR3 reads CVSSLSGTGGSYEQYF. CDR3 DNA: TGTGTCAGCAGTTTATCTGGGACAGGGGGCTCCTACGAGCAGTACTTC.